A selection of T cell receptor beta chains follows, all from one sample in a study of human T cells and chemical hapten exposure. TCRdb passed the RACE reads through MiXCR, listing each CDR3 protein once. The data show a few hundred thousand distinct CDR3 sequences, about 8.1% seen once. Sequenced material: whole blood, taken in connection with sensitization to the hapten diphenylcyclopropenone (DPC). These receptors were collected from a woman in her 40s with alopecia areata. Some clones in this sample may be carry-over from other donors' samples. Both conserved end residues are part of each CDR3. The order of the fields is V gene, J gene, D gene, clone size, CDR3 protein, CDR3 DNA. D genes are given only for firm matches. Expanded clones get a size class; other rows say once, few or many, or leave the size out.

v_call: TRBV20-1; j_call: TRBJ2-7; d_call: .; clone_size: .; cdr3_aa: CSARLGSPPEQYF; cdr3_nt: TGCAGTGCTAGGCTAGGCTCACCGCCCGAGCAGTACTTC
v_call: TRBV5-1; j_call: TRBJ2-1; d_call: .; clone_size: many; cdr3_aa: CASSMSAREQFF; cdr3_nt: TGCGCCAGCAGCATGAGCGCCCGGGAGCAGTTCTTC
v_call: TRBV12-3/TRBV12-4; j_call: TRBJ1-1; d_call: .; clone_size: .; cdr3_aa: CASSPGTSTEAFF; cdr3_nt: TGTGCCAGCAGTCCGGGAACGAGCACTGAAGCTTTCTTT
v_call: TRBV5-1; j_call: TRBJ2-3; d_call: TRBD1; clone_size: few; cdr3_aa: CASSSDREADTQYF; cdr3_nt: TGCGCCAGCAGCTCGGACAGGGAGGCAGATACGCAGTATTTT
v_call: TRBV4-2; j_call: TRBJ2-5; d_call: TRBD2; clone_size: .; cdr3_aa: CASSQSGTSGNYQETQYF; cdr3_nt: TGTGCCAGCAGCCAATCCGGGACTAGCGGGAATTACCAAGAGACCCAGTACTTC
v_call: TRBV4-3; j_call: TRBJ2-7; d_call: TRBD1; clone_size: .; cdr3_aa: CASSQDIRGRDEQYF; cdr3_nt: TGCGCCAGCAGCCAAGATATCAGGGGGCGGGACGAGCAGTACTTC
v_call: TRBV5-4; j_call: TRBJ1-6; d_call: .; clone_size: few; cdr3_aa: CASSRGSSYNSPLHF; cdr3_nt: TGTGCCAGCAGCCGCGGTAGCTCCTATAATTCACCCCTCCACTTT
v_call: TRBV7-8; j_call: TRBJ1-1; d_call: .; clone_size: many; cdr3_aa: CASKAGSPTEAFF; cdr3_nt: TGTGCCAGCAAAGCAGGGAGTCCCACTGAAGCTTTCTTT
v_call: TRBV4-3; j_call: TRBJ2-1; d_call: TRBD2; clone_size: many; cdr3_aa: CASSQDPSGSSSYNEQFF; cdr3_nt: TGCGCCAGCAGCCAAGATCCTAGCGGGAGTTCGTCCTACAATGAGCAGTTCTTC
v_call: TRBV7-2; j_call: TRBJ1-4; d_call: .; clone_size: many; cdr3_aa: CASSPTRGFATNEKLFF; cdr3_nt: TGTGCCAGCAGCCCCACTCGTGGGTTCGCAACTAATGAAAAACTGTTTTTT
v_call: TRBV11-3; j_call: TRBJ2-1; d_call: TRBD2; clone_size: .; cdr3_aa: CASSPVLAGVPDAYNEQFF; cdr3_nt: TGTGCCAGCAGCCCAGTTCTAGCGGGAGTTCCGGACGCCTACAATGAGCAGTTCTTC
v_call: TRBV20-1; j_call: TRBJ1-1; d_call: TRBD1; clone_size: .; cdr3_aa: CSARGGQGNTEAFF; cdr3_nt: TGCAGTGCTAGAGGGGGACAGGGGAACACTGAAGCTTTCTTT
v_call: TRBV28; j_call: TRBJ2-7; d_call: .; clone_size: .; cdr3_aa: CASSSTFGTRAGPGYEQYF; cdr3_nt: TGTGCCAGCAGTTCCACCTTCGGGACACGCGCAGGGCCGGGCTACGAGCAGTACTTC
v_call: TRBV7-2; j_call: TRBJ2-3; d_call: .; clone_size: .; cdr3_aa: CASSFGHTQYF; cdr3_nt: TGTGCCAGCAGCTTCGGTCATACGCAGTATTTT
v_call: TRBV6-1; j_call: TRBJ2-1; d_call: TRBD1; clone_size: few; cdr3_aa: CASGTGTAYSNEQFF; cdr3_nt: TGTGCCAGCGGTACCGGGACAGCATATAGTAATGAGCAGTTCTTC
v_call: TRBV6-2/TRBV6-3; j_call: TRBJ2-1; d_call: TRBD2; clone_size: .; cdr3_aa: CASKREVGEQFF; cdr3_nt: TGTGCCAGCAAACGGGAGGTCGGTGAGCAGTTCTTC
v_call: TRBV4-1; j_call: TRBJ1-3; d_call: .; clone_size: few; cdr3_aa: CASSQDRTVSGNTIYF; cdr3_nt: TGCGCCAGCAGCCAAGACCGGACAGTCTCTGGAAACACCATATATTTT
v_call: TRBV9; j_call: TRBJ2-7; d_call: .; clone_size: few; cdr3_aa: CATVGYEQYF; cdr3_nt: TGTGCCACCGTGGGCTACGAGCAGTACTTC
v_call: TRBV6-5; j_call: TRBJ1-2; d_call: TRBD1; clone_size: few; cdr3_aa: CASSNGQGASGYTF; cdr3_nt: TGTGCCAGCAGTAACGGACAGGGGGCAAGTGGCTACACCTTC
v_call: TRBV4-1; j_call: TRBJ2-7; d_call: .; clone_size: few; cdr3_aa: CASSQDSGAYEQYF; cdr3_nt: TGCGCCAGCAGCCAAGATTCAGGGGCCTACGAGCAGTACTTC
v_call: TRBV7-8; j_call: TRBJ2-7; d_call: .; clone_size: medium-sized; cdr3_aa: CASSPGTRRYEQYF; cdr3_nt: TGTGCCAGCAGTCCTGGGACACGACGGTACGAGCAGTACTTC
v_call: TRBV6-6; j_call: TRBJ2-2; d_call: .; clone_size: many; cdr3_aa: CASSYSIGAGGELFF; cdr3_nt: TGTGCCAGCAGTTACTCGATTGGGGCAGGCGGGGAGCTGTTTTTT
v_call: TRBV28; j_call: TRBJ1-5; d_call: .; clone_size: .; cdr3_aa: CASRTNNQPQHF; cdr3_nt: TGTGCCAGCAGGACCAACAATCAGCCCCAGCATTTT
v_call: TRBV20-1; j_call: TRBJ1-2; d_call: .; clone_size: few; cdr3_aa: CSARKGLEGYTF; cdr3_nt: TGCAGTGCTAGGAAGGGGCTGGAAGGCTACACCTTC
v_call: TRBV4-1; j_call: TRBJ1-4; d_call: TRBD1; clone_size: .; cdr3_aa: CASSQMDRGQYNEKLFF; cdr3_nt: TGCGCCAGCAGCCAAATGGACAGGGGGCAGTATAATGAAAAACTGTTTTTT
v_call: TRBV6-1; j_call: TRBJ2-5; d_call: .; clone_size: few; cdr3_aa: CASSIRAAARETQYF; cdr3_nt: TGTGCCAGCAGTATCCGGGCCGCGGCTAGAGAGACCCAGTACTTC
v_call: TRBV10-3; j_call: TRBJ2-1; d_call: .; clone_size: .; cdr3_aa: CAISETYNEQFF; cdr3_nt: TGTGCCATCAGTGAGACCTACAATGAGCAGTTCTTC
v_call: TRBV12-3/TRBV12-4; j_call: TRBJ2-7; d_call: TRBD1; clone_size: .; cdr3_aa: CASSSGTGIPYEQYF; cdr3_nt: TGTGCCAGCAGTTCCGGGACAGGGATTCCCTACGAGCAGTACTTC
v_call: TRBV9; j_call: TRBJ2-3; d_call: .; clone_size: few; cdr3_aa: CASSQNHYVTDTQYF; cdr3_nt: TGTGCCAGCAGCCAAAACCATTACGTCACAGATACGCAGTATTTT